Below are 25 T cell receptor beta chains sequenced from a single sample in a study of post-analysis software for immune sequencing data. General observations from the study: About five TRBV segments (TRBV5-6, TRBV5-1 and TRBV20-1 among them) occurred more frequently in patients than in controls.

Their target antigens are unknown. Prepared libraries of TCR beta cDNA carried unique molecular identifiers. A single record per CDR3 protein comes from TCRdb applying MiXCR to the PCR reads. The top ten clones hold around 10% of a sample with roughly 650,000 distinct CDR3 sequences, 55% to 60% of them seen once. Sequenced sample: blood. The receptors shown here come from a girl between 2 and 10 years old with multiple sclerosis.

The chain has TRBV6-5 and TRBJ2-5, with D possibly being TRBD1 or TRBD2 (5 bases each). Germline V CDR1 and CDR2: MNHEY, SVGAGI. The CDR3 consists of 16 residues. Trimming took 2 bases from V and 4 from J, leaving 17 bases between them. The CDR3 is CASSYRGGRAPETQYF. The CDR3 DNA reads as TGTGCCAGCAGTTACCGGGGTGGCAGGGCCCCAGAGACCCAGTACTTC.

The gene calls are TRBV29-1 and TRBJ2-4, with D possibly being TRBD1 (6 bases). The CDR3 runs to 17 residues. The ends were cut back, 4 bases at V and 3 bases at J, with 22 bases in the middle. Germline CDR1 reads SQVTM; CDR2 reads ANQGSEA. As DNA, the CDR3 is TGCAGCGTTGCGCACACAACAGGGAAGGGTGACAAAAACATTCAGTACTTC. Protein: CSVAHTTGKGDKNIQYF. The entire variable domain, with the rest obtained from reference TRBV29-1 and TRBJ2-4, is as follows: SAVISQKPSRDICQRGTSLTIQCQVDSQVTMMFWYRQQPGQSLTLIATANQGSEATYESGFVIDKFPISRPNLTFSTLTVSNMSPEDSSIYLCSVAHTTGKGDKNIQYFGAGTRLSVL.

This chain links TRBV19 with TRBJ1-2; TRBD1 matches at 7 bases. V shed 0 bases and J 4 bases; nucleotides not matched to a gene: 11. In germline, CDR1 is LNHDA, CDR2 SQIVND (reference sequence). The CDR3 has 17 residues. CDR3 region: CASSIDPGTVAIYGYTF. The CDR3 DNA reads TGTGCCAGTAGTATAGACCCTGGGACAGTGGCAATCTATGGCTACACCTTC.

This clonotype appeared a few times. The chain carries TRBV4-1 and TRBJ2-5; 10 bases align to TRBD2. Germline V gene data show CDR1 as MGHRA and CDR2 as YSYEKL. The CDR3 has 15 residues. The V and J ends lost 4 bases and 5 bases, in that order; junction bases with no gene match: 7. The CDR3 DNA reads TGCGCCAGCAGCCGGATAGCGGGAGGAGGGGAGACCCAGTACTTC. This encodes CASSRIAGGGETQYF.

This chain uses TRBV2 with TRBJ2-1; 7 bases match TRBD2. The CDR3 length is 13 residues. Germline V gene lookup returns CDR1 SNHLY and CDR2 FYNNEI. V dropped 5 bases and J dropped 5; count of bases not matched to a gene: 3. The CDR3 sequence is CASSRTRNNEQFF. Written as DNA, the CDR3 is TGTGCCAGCAGTAGGACTAGAAACAATGAGCAGTTCTTC.

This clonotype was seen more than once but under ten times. The CDR3 DNA reads TGTGCCAGCAGCTTAGCGGGAGGGATAAGGCACTACGAGCAGTACTTC. It specifies CASSLAGGIRHYEQYF. The rearrangement uses TRBV7-6 and TRBJ2-5, with 7 positions matching TRBD2. With the DNA end fitting TRBJ2-7 better, the J assignment may be wrong. From germline, CDR1 is SGHVS and CDR2 FNYEAQ. The CDR3 has 16 residues.

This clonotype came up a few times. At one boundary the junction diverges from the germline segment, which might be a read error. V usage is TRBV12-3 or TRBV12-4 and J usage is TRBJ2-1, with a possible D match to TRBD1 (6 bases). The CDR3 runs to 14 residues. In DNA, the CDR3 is TGTGCCAGCGGTTTCGCTGGGGGCCCACATGAGCAGTTCTTC. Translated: CASGFAGGPHEQFF.

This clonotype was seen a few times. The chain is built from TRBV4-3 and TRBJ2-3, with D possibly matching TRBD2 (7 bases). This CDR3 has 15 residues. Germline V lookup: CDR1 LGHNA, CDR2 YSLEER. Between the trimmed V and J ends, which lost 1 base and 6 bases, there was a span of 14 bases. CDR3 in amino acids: CASSQGSGGVDTQYF. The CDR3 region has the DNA TGCGCCAGCAGCCAAGGGTCGGGGGGCGTGGATACGCAGTATTTT.

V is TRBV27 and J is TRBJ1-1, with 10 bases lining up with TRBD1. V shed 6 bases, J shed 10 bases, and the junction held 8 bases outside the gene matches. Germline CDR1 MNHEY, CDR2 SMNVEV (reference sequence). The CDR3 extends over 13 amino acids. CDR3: CASRIRTGGIAFF. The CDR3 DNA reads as TGTGCCAGCAGGATAAGGACAGGGGGAATAGCTTTCTTT.

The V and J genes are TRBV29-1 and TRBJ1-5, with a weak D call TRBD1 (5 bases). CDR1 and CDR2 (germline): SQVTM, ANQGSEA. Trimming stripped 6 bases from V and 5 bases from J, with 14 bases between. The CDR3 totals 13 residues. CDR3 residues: CSVSGTNDQPQHF. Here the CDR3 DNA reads TGCAGCGTCTCCGGGACGAACGATCAGCCCCAGCATTTT.

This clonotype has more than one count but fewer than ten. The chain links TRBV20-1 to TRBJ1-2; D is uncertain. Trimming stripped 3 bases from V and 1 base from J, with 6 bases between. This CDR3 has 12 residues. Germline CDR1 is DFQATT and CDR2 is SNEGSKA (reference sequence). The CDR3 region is CSARRVNYGYTF. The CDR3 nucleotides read TGCAGTGCTAGGAGGGTTAACTATGGCTACACCTTC.

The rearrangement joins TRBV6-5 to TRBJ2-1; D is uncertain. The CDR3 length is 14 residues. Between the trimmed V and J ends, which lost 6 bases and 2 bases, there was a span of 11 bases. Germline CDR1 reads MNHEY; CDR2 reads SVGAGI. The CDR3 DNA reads TGTGCCAGCAGACCAGAGAGCGCCTACAATGAGCAGTTCTTC. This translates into CASRPESAYNEQFF.

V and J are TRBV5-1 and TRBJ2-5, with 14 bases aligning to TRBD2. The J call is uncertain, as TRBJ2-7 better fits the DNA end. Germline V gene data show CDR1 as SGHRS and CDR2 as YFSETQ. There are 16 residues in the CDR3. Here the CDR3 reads CASSLGGTSGSDEQYF. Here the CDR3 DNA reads TGCGCCAGCAGCTTGGGAGGGACTAGCGGGAGTGACGAGCAGTACTTC.

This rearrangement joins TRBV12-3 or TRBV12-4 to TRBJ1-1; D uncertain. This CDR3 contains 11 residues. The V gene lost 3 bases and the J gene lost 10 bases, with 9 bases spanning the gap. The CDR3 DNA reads TGTGCCAGCAGTTTGAATCACGGAGCTTTCTTT. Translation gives CASSLNHGAFF.

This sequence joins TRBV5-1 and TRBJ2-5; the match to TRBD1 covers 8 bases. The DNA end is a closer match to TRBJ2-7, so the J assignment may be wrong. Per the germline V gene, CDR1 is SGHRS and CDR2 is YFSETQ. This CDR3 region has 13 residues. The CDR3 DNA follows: TGCGCCAGCAGCTTGGGGACAGGGATCGAGCAGTACTTC. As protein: CASSLGTGIEQYF.

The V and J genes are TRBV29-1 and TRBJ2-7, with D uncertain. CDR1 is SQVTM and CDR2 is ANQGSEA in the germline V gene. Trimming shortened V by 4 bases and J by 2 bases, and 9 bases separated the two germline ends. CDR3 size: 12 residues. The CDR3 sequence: CSVGVSPYEQYF. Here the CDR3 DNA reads TGCAGCGTTGGGGTCAGCCCCTACGAGCAGTACTTC.

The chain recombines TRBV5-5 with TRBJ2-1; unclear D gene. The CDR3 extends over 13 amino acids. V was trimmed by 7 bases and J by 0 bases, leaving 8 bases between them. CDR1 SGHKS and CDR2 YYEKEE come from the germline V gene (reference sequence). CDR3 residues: CASFPSSYNEQFF. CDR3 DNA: TGTGCCAGCTTTCCGAGCTCCTACAATGAGCAGTTCTTC.

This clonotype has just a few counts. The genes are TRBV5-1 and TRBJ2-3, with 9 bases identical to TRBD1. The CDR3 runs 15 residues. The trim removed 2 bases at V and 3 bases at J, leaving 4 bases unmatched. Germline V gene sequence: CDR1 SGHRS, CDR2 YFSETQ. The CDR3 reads CASSLQGAETDTQYF. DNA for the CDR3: TGCGCCAGCAGCTTACAGGGGGCGGAGACAGATACGCAGTATTTT.

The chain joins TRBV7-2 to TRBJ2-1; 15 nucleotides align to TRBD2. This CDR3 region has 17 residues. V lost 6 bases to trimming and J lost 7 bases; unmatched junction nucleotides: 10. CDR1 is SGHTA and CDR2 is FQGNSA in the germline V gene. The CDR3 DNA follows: TGTGCCAGCAGGGGCCGACCGGGACTAGCGGGGGGAAATGAGCAGTTCTTC. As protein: CASRGRPGLAGGNEQFF. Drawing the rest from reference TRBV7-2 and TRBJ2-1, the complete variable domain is GAGVSQSPSNKVTEKGKDVELRCDPISGHTALYWYRQSLGQGLEFLIYFQGNSAPDKSGLPSDRFSAERTGGSVSTLTIQRTQQEDSAVYLCASRGRPGLAGGNEQFFGPGTRLTVL.

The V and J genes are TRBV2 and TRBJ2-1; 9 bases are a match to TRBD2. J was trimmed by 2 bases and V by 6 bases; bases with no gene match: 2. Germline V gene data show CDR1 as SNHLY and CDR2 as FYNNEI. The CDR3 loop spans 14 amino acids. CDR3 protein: CASRPSGTYNEQFF. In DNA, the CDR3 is TGTGCCAGCAGACCTAGCGGGACCTACAATGAGCAGTTCTTC.

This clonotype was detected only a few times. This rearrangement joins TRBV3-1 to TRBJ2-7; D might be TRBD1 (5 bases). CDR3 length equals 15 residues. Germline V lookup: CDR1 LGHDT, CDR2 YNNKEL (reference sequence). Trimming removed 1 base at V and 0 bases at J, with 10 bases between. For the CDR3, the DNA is TGTGCCAGCAGCCAAGGGGGCATCGTCTCCTACGAGCAGTACTTC. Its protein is CASSQGGIVSYEQYF.

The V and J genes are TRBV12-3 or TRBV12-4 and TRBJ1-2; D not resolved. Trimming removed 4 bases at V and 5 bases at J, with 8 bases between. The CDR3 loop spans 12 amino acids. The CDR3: CASSSAAYGYTF. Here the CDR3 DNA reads TGTGCCAGCAGTTCCGCAGCTTATGGCTACACCTTC.

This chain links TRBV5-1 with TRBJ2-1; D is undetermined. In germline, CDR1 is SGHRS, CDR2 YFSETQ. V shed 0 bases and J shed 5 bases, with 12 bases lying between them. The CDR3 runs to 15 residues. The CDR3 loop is CASSLEIGLNNEQFF. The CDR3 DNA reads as TGCGCCAGCAGCTTGGAGATAGGGCTCAACAATGAGCAGTTCTTC.

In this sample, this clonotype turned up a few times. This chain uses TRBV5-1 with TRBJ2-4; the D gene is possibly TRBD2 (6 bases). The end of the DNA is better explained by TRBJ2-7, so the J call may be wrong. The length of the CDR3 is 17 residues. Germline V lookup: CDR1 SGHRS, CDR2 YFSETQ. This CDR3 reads CASSLGDLNFPWDEQYF. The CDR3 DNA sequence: TGCGCCAGCAGCTTGGGGGACTTGAACTTCCCTTGGGACGAGCAGTACTTC.

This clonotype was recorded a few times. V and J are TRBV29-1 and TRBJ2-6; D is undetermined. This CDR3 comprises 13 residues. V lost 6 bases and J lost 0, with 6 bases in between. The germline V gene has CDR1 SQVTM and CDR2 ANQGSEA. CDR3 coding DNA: TGCAGCGTCGAGGCCTCTGGGGCCAACGTCCTGACTTTC. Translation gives CSVEASGANVLTF.